Following are 22 T cell receptor beta chains from one sample sequenced in a study of blood T cell repertoires in COVID-19. Produced via immunoSEQ multiplex PCR; TCRdb's table is partial and in-frame only. Of tens of thousands of clones in the sample, around 75% were seen once. Source material: peripheral blood. The receptors come from a human donor in a cohort sampled during active COVID-19.

The rearrangement links TRBV7-9 to TRBJ2-1, with 7 bases lining up with TRBD1. Germline loops: CDR1 SEHNR, CDR2 FQNEAQ (reference sequence). With 5 bases clipped from V and 9 bases from J, the junction kept 10 bases outside the gene matches. The CDR3 extends over 14 amino acids. DNA of the CDR3: TGTGCCAGCAGCCCGGGGACAGACGGATCTGAGCAGTTCTTC. Its translation is CASSPGTDGSEQFF.

The chain carries TRBV27 and TRBJ2-1; 8 bases are a match to TRBD2. The J segment lost 5 bases and the V segment lost 8 bases, leaving 14 bases of the junction unmatched. The CDR3 runs to 16 residues. Germline CDR1 reads MNHEY; CDR2 reads SMNVEV (reference sequence). In DNA form, the CDR3 reads TGTGCCAGCTCCCAAGCCGCGGGAGGAAGGAACAATGAGCAGTTCTTC. This translates into CASSQAAGGRNNEQFF.

The chain couples TRBV11-2 to TRBJ2-3; 7 positions agree with TRBD1. Trimming at V came to 4 bases and at J to 2 bases, leaving 3 bases not matched to a gene. CDR1 and CDR2 (germline): SGHAT, FQNNGV. The CDR3 has 14 amino acids. The CDR3 DNA sequence: TGTGCCAGCAGCTCCGGACAGGACACAGATACGCAGTATTTT. Translated: CASSSGQDTDTQYF.

The chain has TRBV6-7 and TRBJ2-7; tentatively, D is TRBD2 (6 bases). TRBV6-7 is assigned to the ORF class and has an uncertain function. This CDR3 contains 13 residues. Trimming removed 7 bases at V and 3 bases at J, with 13 bases between. The CDR3 sequence: CASKEGPNYEQYF. In nucleotides, the CDR3 is TGTGCCAGCAAGGAGGGGCCTAACTACGAGCAGTACTTC.

The chain recombines TRBV27 with TRBJ2-3; TRBD2 is a possible D gene (6 bases). Germline values: CDR1 MNHEY, CDR2 SMNVEV (reference sequence). The CDR3 loop spans 15 amino acids. V was pared by 10 bases and J by 6 bases, with 23 bases between. The CDR3 DNA sequence: TGTGCCACACGACGCGGGGCAGCCCAACCGGATACGCAGTATTTT. Translating gives CATRRGAAQPDTQYF.

CDR3 nucleotides: TGTGCCAGCAGCCAAGACAGGCTGAAGACCCAGTACTTC. Protein: CASSQDRLKTQYF. The chain links TRBV3-1 (or the pseudogene TRBV3-2) to TRBJ2-5, with D unresolved. CDR1 and CDR2 from the germline V gene are LGHDT and YNNKEL (reference sequence). The ends were cut back, 0 bases at V and 6 bases at J, with 8 bases in the middle. The CDR3 has 13 residues.

This clone was seen once. The chain recombines TRBV19 with TRBJ2-1; 9 bases fit TRBD2. Germline V gene sequence: CDR1 LNHDA, CDR2 SQIVND (reference sequence). This CDR3 is 15 amino acids long. With V trimmed by 6 bases and J by 6 bases, 9 bases remained unmatched. CDR3 DNA: TGTGCCAGTAGCCGCGGGAGGGCCTGGGGCAATGAGCAGTTCTTC. Residues: CASSRGRAWGNEQFF. The entire variable domain, with the rest obtained from reference TRBV19 and TRBJ2-1, is as follows: DGGITQSPKYLFRKEGQNVTLSCEQNLNHDAMYWYRQDPGQGLRLIYYSQIVNDFQKGDIAEGYSVSREKKESFPLTVTSAQKNPTAFYLCASSRGRAWGNEQFFGPGTRLTVL.

This chain joins TRBV9 and TRBJ2-7; possible D gene TRBD2, 5 bases. Trimming took 8 bases from V and 3 from J, leaving 12 bases between them. CDR1 is SGDLS and CDR2 is YYNGEE in the germline V gene. The CDR3 is 12 amino acids. The CDR3 nucleotides are TGTGCCAGTTGGGAGCTGCACTACGAGCAGTACTTC. It translates to CASWELHYEQYF. The entire variable domain, with the rest obtained from reference TRBV9 and TRBJ2-7, is as follows: DSGVTQTPKHLITATGQRVTLRCSPRSGDLSVYWYQQSLDQGLQFLIQYYNGEERAKGNILERFSAQQFPDLHSELNLSSLELGDSALYFCASWELHYEQYFGPGTRLTVT.

This sequence joins TRBV5-4 and TRBJ2-7; D is perhaps TRBD2 (6 bases). Germline V gene lookup returns CDR1 SGHNT and CDR2 YYREEE (reference sequence). The CDR3 has 16 amino acids. The V end lost 3 bases, the J end lost 4 bases, and 20 bases lay between the germline ends. CDR3 in DNA: TGTGCCAGCAGCTACAAAAAAGGGACCGCGGGATACGAGCAGTACTTC. Translation: CASSYKKGTAGYEQYF.

The gene calls are TRBV19 and TRBJ1-6, with no clear D. V was shortened by 7 bases and J by 0 bases, with 10 bases between the two germline ends. This CDR3 has 15 amino acids. The germline V gene encodes CDR1 LNHDA and CDR2 SQIVND (reference sequence). The CDR3 DNA sequence: TGTGCCAGTACCTCCACGAGCTCCTATAATTCACCCCTCCACTTT. It encodes CASTSTSSYNSPLHF.

V usage is TRBV5-6 and J usage is TRBJ2-6; a weak D match, TRBD2 (6 bases). From germline, CDR1 is SGHDT and CDR2 YYEEEE. The CDR3 contains 15 residues. V was trimmed by 9 bases and J by 2 bases, leaving 15 bases between them. In DNA form, the CDR3 reads TGTGCCACCGAATTACGGGGGACTGGGGCCAACGTCCTGACTTTC. Its protein product is CATELRGTGANVLTF.

This sequence joins TRBV5-4 and TRBJ1-2; D remains ambiguous. The CDR3 runs 12 residues. From germline, CDR1 is SGHNT and CDR2 YYREEE (reference sequence). Trimming took off 1 base at V and 4 bases at J, with 5 bases between the two ends. The CDR3 nucleotides are TGTGCCAGCAGCTTGAACTCCTATGGCTACACCTTC. Protein product: CASSLNSYGYTF.

In this sample, this clone turned up a few times. J is TRBJ1-1 and V is TRBV6-6; D remains ambiguous. This CDR3 contains 15 residues. Germline V gene lookup returns CDR1 MNHNY and CDR2 SVGAGI (reference sequence). V dropped 0 bases and J dropped 0 bases, with 8 bases sitting between them. In DNA, the CDR3 is TGTGCCAGCAGTTACTCGAATCACATGAACACTGAAGCTTTCTTT. Amino acids: CASSYSNHMNTEAFF.

The V call is TRBV10-2, the J call TRBJ2-7; 9 bases align to TRBD2. V shed 7 bases, J shed 0 bases, and the junction held 10 bases outside the gene matches. CDR1 WSHSY and CDR2 SAAADI come from the germline V gene. The CDR3 loop spans 16 amino acids. CDR3 DNA: TGCGCCAGCAAGAGTGCTCTAGCGGGATTCTCCTACGAGCAGTACTTC. This translates into CASKSALAGFSYEQYF.

The chain joins TRBV19 to TRBJ2-1, with D unclear. The CDR3 extends over 12 amino acids. Trimming shortened V by 3 bases and J by 8 bases, and 8 bases separated the two germline ends. Germline V gene data show CDR1 as LNHDA and CDR2 as SQIVND (reference sequence). The CDR3 bases are TGTGCCAGTAGTATCCCCGGGTATGAGCAGTTCTTC. The encoded protein is CASSIPGYEQFF.

The chain carries TRBV7-8 and TRBJ1-3, with D possibly being TRBD1 (6 bases). Per germline, CDR1 SGHVS and CDR2 FQNEAQ. There are 15 residues in the CDR3. Trimming left V 10 bases short and J 4 bases short, with 20 bases between. The CDR3 region is CATSRAGVSGNTIYF. In DNA, the CDR3 is TGTGCCACCTCCCGTGCAGGGGTGTCAGGAAACACCATATATTTT.

This chain connects TRBV3-1 (or the pseudogene TRBV3-2) to TRBJ2-3; no clear D gene. Germline-derived CDR1 and CDR2 are LGHDT and YNNKEL (reference sequence). Deletions cut 1 base from V and 0 bases from J, with 8 bases between. This CDR3 spans 15 amino acids. The CDR3 nucleotides read TGTGCCAGCAGCCAAGCCCAGACTAGCACAGATACGCAGTATTTT. As protein: CASSQAQTSTDTQYF.

The chain employs TRBV5-1 and TRBJ2-5; TRBD1 aligns across 7 bases. The J segment lost 5 bases and the V segment lost 0 bases, leaving 4 bases of the junction unmatched. The CDR3 spans 14 residues. Germline lookup yields CDR1 SGHRS and CDR2 YFSETQ. CDR3 coding DNA: TGCGCCAGCAGCTTGGAGGGGGCAGGGGAGACCCAGTACTTC. Protein: CASSLEGAGETQYF.

The chain uses TRBV20-1 and TRBJ1-6; tentatively, D is TRBD1 (6 bases). This CDR3 has 16 residues. The germline CDR1 and CDR2 sequences are DFQATT and SNEGSKA (reference sequence). V gave up 3 bases and J gave up 7 bases, with 19 bases separating them. CDR3 amino acids: CSASFGTPLGNSPLHF. CDR3 sequence (DNA): TGCAGTGCTAGTTTCGGGACACCTTTGGGGAATTCACCCCTCCACTTT.

The sample holds one count of this clone. The rearrangement links TRBV12-5 to TRBJ1-6, with 7 bases identical to TRBD1. The germline V gene encodes CDR1 LGHNT and CDR2 FRNRAP. V lost 1 base to trimming and J lost 6 bases; unmatched junction nucleotides: 3. The CDR3 covers 15 residues. The CDR3 coding sequence is TGTGCTAGTGGTTTGGGACAGGGCCTTAATTCACCCCTCCACTTT. It yields the protein CASGLGQGLNSPLHF.

V usage is TRBV7-9 and J usage is TRBJ2-7; 7 nucleotides align to TRBD2. The CDR3 length is 14 residues. The germline gives CDR1 SEHNR, CDR2 FQNEAQ (reference sequence). V lost 5 bases to trimming and J lost 5 bases; unmatched junction nucleotides: 9. CDR3 protein: CASSKSGVVHEQYF. CDR3 DNA sequence: TGTGCCAGCAGCAAAAGCGGGGTCGTCCACGAGCAGTACTTC.

This sequence joins TRBV19 and TRBJ2-5, with D possibly TRBD2 on 5 matching bases. Looked up from germline, CDR1 is LNHDA and CDR2 is SQIVND (reference sequence). This CDR3 contains 14 residues. The V end lost 5 bases, the J end lost 0 bases, and 10 bases lay between the germline ends. CDR3 coding DNA: TGTGCCAGTAGTGTTTCGGGGAACCAAGAGACCCAGTACTTC. This codes for CASSVSGNQETQYF.